Included here is one T cell receptor beta chain sequence, with context. Its antigen remains unidentified. These data belong to a study of beta chain features in type 1 diabetes. Whole-study results and caveats: PCR might preferentially amplify shorter templates, equally in patients and controls. All four CD4+ subsets from Type 1 diabetes patients carried moderately but significantly shorter TCRB CDR3s. TCRB rearrangement may or may not be influenced by HLA type; here this remained unresolved. The naive, central memory and Treg TCRB repertoires showed an apparent similarity that was greater among patients than among healthy donors.

From germline, CDR1 is SGDLS and CDR2 YYNGEE. The CDR3 sequence is 18 residues long. With V trimmed by 1 base and J by 2 bases, 14 bases remained unmatched. Reverse transcribing all isolated RNA meant expressed TCRB transcripts were sequenced. Assay: immunoSEQ multiplex PCR; the TCRdb copy retains only in-frame clones and omits some. The sample consists of approximately 170,000 clones, about 7.8% of them appearing once. The TCR sequence derives from a woman aged 40 to 50 with type 1 diabetes. The chain employs TRBV9 and TRBJ2-7; 8 bases are shared with TRBD1. Sequencing was performed on central memory CD4+ T cells from blood. The CDR3 region has the DNA TGTGCCAGCAGCGTATCGCCCCTCGACAGGGGAGGCACCTACGAGCAGTACTTC. Protein: CASSVSPLDRGGTYEQYF.